The 3 T cell receptor beta chains reported below all come from one sample, sequenced in a study of blood T cell repertoires in COVID-19. Measured with immunoSEQ multiplex PCR; TCRdb has only the in-frame clones, and not every one. The sample carries about 350,000 clones, approximately 86% recorded once. The sequencing sample was made of peripheral blood. The receptors were sampled from a woman aged 55 to 70 with COVID-19, enrolled during active disease.

V and J are TRBV5-1 and TRBJ2-5, with 7 bases lining up with TRBD2. Germline lookup yields CDR1 SGHRS and CDR2 YFSETQ. V dropped 4 bases and J dropped 7; count of bases not matched to a gene: 7. The CDR3 loop spans 13 amino acids. The CDR3 nucleotides read TGCGCCAGCAGCGGGGGGGAGGCATCGACCCAGTACTTC. This encodes CASSGGEASTQYF.

The chain links TRBV6-5 to TRBJ2-3; tentatively, D is TRBD2 (5 bases). V lost 9 bases, J lost 8 bases, and 21 bases lay in between. Per germline, CDR1 MNHEY and CDR2 SVGAGI. This CDR3 spans 14 amino acids. CDR3 DNA: TGTGCCAGACGGACTTTACTTAGGTGGGGTACGCAGTATTTT. Amino acids: CARRTLLRWGTQYF.

V gene TRBV29-1 combines with J gene TRBJ1-1; TRBD1 is a possible D gene (5 bases). Germline assignment: CDR1 SQVTM and CDR2 ANQGSEA. This CDR3 has 13 amino acids. Trimming cost V 3 bases and J 4 bases, with 12 bases left between them. CDR3 protein: CSVDGQGGTEAFF. The DNA for the CDR3 is TGCAGCGTTGATGGGCAGGGTGGCACTGAAGCTTTCTTT.